This record looks at one TCR beta chain sequence and its context. It has no known antigen specificity. No much larger clone exists at a distance of one base, and base qualities are not known. The sample comes from a study of blood T cell repertoires in COVID-19 (dated by TCRdb to between 2020 and 2021). Looking at the study overall: Collaborator samples came from the United States, Italy and Spain and covered acute and convalescent phases of COVID-19. The material from the prospective study consisted of cDNA or gDNA derived from T cells, B-cell-depleted T cells, or PBMCs. Subjects who had been exposed to COVID-19, were actively infected with it, or had recovered from it provided the deeply sampled blood TCRbeta repertoires that made up the dataset. A freely available public database, intended as a resource for researchers studying the immune response to SARS-CoV-2, is where the repertoires were released. The samples were drawn from the first 160 participants of the ongoing ImmuneRACE study and from about 1,200 subjects provided by 6 global collaborators. Sample metadata almost always included a de-identified subject ID, COVID-19 status, age in years and sex. Where available, HLA class I and class II types were obtained from metadata supplied by the sample provider rather than from assay-based typing. The paper's findings and limits, for the study overall: How much clinical and demographic metadata was included differed by source and by participant, and the metadata was provided uncurated.

A second Seattle source provided samples from volunteer blood donors who had recovered from COVID-19. The collaborating institutions used their own protocols to collect whole blood in K2EDTA tubes. For TCRbeta analysis, collaborators shipped samples in one of three forms: frozen whole blood, isolated PBMCs, or DNA extracted from either of those sample types. TCRbeta CDR3 regions were amplified from genomic DNA by means of the immunoSEQ Assay, a bias-controlled multiplex PCR. The study's own analysis went as follows. Nucleated cell counts per sample were estimated from amplification of reference gene primers within the assay. To quantify the absolute abundance of each unique TCRbeta CDR3 rearrangement, sequence reads were collapsed and filtered. For each sample, productive Simpson clonality was calculated as the square root of Simpson's diversity index across productive rearrangements. TCRdb stores this immuneACCESS table with in-frame sequences only. Part of the clones is absent; in the studies checked, under half of the shortfall reflects unresolved V genes, and no reason is known for the rest. V, J and clone size reflect that table, while D and trimming were determined from the DNA. The sample records fewer than 350,000 clones, over 75% of which are singletons. Around 8% of the sample is taken by the ten largest.

V loses 5 bases, J loses 3 bases, and the germline ends lie 14 bases apart. Per the germline V gene (reference sequence), GTSNPN is the CDR1 and SVGIG is the CDR2. The CDR3 sequence holds 13 residues, the cysteine and phenylalanine included. The entry retains the CDR3 DNA only, 39 bases that are in frame from base 1. The rearranged chain carries TRBV30 and TRBJ2-7; the D gene is possibly TRBD2, with 6 bases matching. Specimen: peripheral blood. The TCR comes from a woman aged 45-60 years who had recovered from COVID-19. The CDR3 protein sequence reads: CAWRGKGRYEQYF. The DNA sequence follows: TGTGCCTGGCGCGGGAAGGGACGCTACGAGCAGTACTTC.